A single sample is the source of the 6 T cell receptor beta chains below, sequenced in a study of cytomegalovirus exposure and HLA in healthy donors. The assay was immunoSEQ multiplex PCR, and TCRdb's table has in-frame clones only and misses some. This repertoire shows roughly 150,000 clones, roughly 90% found once; its top ten account for approximately 10%. Input material: PBMCs. These TCRs come from a woman aged 18-30 years in good health and CMV-seropositive.

Details on this clone: This same CDR3 is encoded by further DNA sequences in the sample. The chain links TRBV10-3 to TRBJ2-7; 8 bases map to TRBD1. J was trimmed by 0 bases and V by 4 bases; bases with no gene match: 2. Germline assignment: CDR1 ENHRY and CDR2 SYGVKD. The CDR3 covers 14 residues. In nucleotides, the CDR3 is TGTGCCATCAGTGGGACAGGGTCCTCCTACGAGCAGTACTTC. This gives the protein CAISGTGSSYEQYF.

CDR3: CAIFRGTGYTF. The CDR3 region has the DNA TGTGCCATCTTCAGGGGCACTGGCTACACCTTC. The chain employs TRBV10-3 and TRBJ1-2; a possible D gene is TRBD1 (6 bases). The CDR3 totals 11 residues. Germline CDR1 is ENHRY and CDR2 is SYGVKD. V shed 8 bases and J shed 7 bases, with 11 bases lying between them.

The chain has TRBV27 and TRBJ2-5; 16 positions match TRBD2. The germline V gene has CDR1 MNHEY and CDR2 SMNVEV (reference sequence). V shed 6 bases, J shed 5 bases, and the junction held 18 bases outside the gene matches. The CDR3 covers 20 residues. The DNA for the CDR3 is TGTGCCAGCAGCCCCCCGTGGGCCGGGACTAGCGGGAGGGGGGCGGAGACCCAGTACTTC. Amino acid sequence: CASSPPWAGTSGRGAETQYF.

The chain has TRBV7-2 and TRBJ2-1; D remains unclear. CDR3 length: 15 amino acids. Per the germline V gene, CDR1 is SGHTA and CDR2 is FQGNSA. The germline V and J ends were trimmed by 6 bases and 1 base, with 13 bases remaining between them. DNA of the CDR3: TGTGCCAGCAGTCCGCATGGCTCGTCCTACAATGAGCAGTTCTTC. Amino acid sequence: CASSPHGSSYNEQFF.

This chain uses TRBV19 with TRBJ2-2, with D maybe TRBD1 (5 bases). V lost 7 bases, J lost 1 base, and 10 bases lay in between. The length of the CDR3 is 14 residues. The V gene's germline CDR1 is LNHDA and CDR2 SQIVND (reference sequence). Here the CDR3 reads CASNWGRNTGELFF. CDR3 DNA sequence: TGTGCCAGTAATTGGGGCAGGAACACCGGGGAGCTGTTTTTT.

In this sample, this clone turned up once. V usage is TRBV19 and J usage is TRBJ1-1, with TRBD1 as a possible D gene (5 bases). The CDR3 is made up of 15 amino acids. Germline values: CDR1 LNHDA, CDR2 SQIVND (reference sequence). Trimming stripped 6 bases from V and 1 base from J, with 15 bases between. CDR3 nucleotides: TGTGCCAGTAGCCCCCGGGGGGGATCGAACACTGAAGCTTTCTTT. Translated: CASSPRGGSNTEAFF.